These 21 T cell receptor beta chains were all obtained from the same sample, sequenced in a study of blood T cell repertoires in COVID-19. The protocol was immunoSEQ multiplex PCR, while the TCRdb copy is restricted to in-frame clones and leaves out a portion. The table lists over 200,000 clones, approximately 90% of them singletons. The sequenced sample consisted of PBMCs or T cells enriched from blood (not recorded which). These TCRs come from a young man who had recovered from COVID-19.

The chain uses TRBV19 and TRBJ1-5, with D tentatively TRBD1 (6 bases). Per germline, CDR1 LNHDA and CDR2 SQIVND (reference sequence). The ends were cut back, 6 bases at V and 6 bases at J, with 15 bases in the middle. There are 14 residues in the CDR3. This chain's CDR3 is CASSPTGVRQPQHF. DNA of the CDR3: TGTGCCAGTAGCCCGACAGGCGTCCGTCAGCCCCAGCATTTT.

The chain joins TRBV18 to TRBJ2-7; TRBD1 might be the D (6 bases). Germline V gives CDR1 KGHSH, CDR2 LQKENI. The CDR3 has 14 amino acids. The ends were cut back, 4 bases at V and 2 bases at J, with 12 bases in the middle. The CDR3 sequence: CASSHPGGTYEQYF. DNA of the CDR3: TGTGCCAGCTCACATCCTGGGGGCACCTACGAGCAGTACTTC.

The genes are TRBV3-1 (or the pseudogene TRBV3-2) and TRBJ1-2; perhaps TRBD1 as D (5 bases). V lost 4 bases and J lost 3, with 12 bases in between. The germline gives CDR1 LGHDT, CDR2 YNNKEL (reference sequence). The CDR3 covers 14 residues. The CDR3 region has the DNA TGTGCCAGCAGCCTCCGAGGACAAGACTATGGCTACACCTTC. Its protein is CASSLRGQDYGYTF.

The chain combines TRBV23-1 with TRBJ1-3, with 10 bases lining up with TRBD1. TRBV23-1 carries the ORF label, with uncertain function. This CDR3 is built from 17 residues. Trimming cost V 3 bases and J 7 bases; bases outside gene matches: 12. CDR3 loop: CASSQISSGQGVNTIYF. CDR3 bases: TGCGCCAGCAGTCAGATCTCTTCCGGACAGGGGGTGAACACCATATATTTT.

The rearrangement uses TRBV25-1 and TRBJ1-5, with D possibly matching TRBD1 (5 bases). V lost 4 bases and J lost 4, with 5 bases in between. Germline CDR1 reads MGHDK; CDR2 reads SYGVNS. There are 12 residues in the CDR3. The CDR3 coding sequence is TGTGCCAGCAGTGCAGGGAATCAGCCCCAGCATTTT. It yields the protein CASSAGNQPQHF.

This rearrangement joins TRBV21-1 to TRBJ1-2; the table's D call TRBD1 went unverified against the DNA. TRBV21-1 is classified as a pseudogene. The CDR3 totals 12 residues. The CDR3 sequence: CAPAGTGRGYTF. The CDR3 DNA reads as TGTGCCCCAGCCGGGACAGGACGTGGCTACACCTTC.

The chain employs TRBV7-9 and TRBJ2-1, with no clear D. The CDR3 runs 12 residues. From germline, CDR1 is SEHNR and CDR2 FQNEAQ (reference sequence). V was cut by 2 bases and J by 5 bases, with 4 bases left in between. The DNA of the CDR3 is TGTGCCAGCAGCTTAACGGACAATGAGCAGTTCTTC. This sequence encodes CASSLTDNEQFF.

The V gene is TRBV6-5, the J gene TRBJ1-6; 7 bases fit TRBD1. This CDR3 is built from 14 residues. Unmatched junction bases numbered 12, after V lost 5 bases and J lost 14 bases. Germline CDR1 and CDR2: MNHEY and SVGAGI. DNA for the CDR3: TGTGCCAGCAGTCCAGGGACAGCGGCACGTGCCCTCCACTTT. This sequence encodes CASSPGTAARALHF.

CDR3 residues: CASSSSITGSGGYTF. The DNA of the CDR3 is TGTGCCAGCAGCTCCAGTATTACAGGGTCGGGAGGCTACACCTTC. The chain employs TRBV7-9 and TRBJ1-2; tentative D call: TRBD1 (6 bases). The CDR3 extends over 15 amino acids. CDR1 and CDR2 (germline): SEHNR, FQNEAQ (reference sequence). Trimming took 4 bases from V and 8 from J, leaving 20 bases between them.

The chain recombines TRBV12-3 or TRBV12-4 with TRBJ2-3; 8 nucleotides agree with TRBD2. The CDR3 covers 13 residues. The ends lost 4 bases at V and 4 bases at J; junction bases unmatched: 1. The CDR3 DNA follows: TGTGCCAGCAGTTCGGGGGGGGCAGATACGCAGTATTTT. It yields the protein CASSSGGADTQYF.

The rearrangement joins TRBV4-2 to TRBJ1-4; 7 bases fit TRBD1. V shed 1 base, J shed 3 bases, and the junction held 5 bases outside the gene matches. CDR1 is LGHNA and CDR2 is YNFKEQ in the germline V gene. The length of the CDR3 is 16 residues. This chain's CDR3 is CASSQVWDRANEKLFF. CDR3 nucleotides: TGTGCCAGCAGCCAAGTTTGGGACAGAGCTAATGAAAAACTGTTTTTT.

This clone was seen only once. CDR3 nucleotide sequence: TGTGCCAGCAGCGTAGTAGGGGACACATACAATGAGCAGTTCTTC. It encodes CASSVVGDTYNEQFF. The V call is TRBV9, the J call TRBJ2-1; possibly TRBD1 for D (6 bases). In germline, CDR1 is SGDLS, CDR2 YYNGEE. With 0 bases removed from V and 4 bases from J, the gap between germline ends came to 11 bases. The CDR3 totals 15 residues.

This chain uses TRBV27 with TRBJ1-2, with 9 bases lining up with TRBD1. Germline V gene lookup returns CDR1 MNHEY and CDR2 SMNVEV (reference sequence). The CDR3 extends over 15 amino acids. J was trimmed by 5 bases and V by 4 bases; bases with no gene match: 8. Here the CDR3 reads CASSSTPGQGYGYTF. CDR3 DNA sequence: TGTGCCAGCAGTTCCACTCCGGGACAGGGATATGGCTACACCTTC.

The chain carries TRBV11-3 and TRBJ2-5; 7 positions agree with TRBD2. The CDR3 has 14 residues. The germline gives CDR1 SGHNT, CDR2 YENEEA. V was clipped by 5 bases and J by 4 bases; unmatched bases: 7. The CDR3 sequence: CASSTTGTTETQYF. The CDR3 DNA is TGTGCCAGCAGCACTACCGGGACTACAGAGACCCAGTACTTC. The full variable domain, in which reference TRBV11-3 and TRBJ2-5 provide the parts outside the CDR3, is EAGVVQSPRYKIIEKKQPVAFWCNPISGHNTLYWYLQNLGQGPELLIRYENEEAVDDSQLPKDRFSAERLKGVDSTLKIQPAELGDSAVYLCASSTTGTTETQYFGPGTRLLVL.

The rearrangement joins TRBV5-6 to TRBJ2-7, with D perhaps TRBD1 (5 bases). Germline V gene lookup returns CDR1 SGHDT and CDR2 YYEEEE. V was clipped by 0 bases and J by 3 bases, with 10 bases between them. This CDR3 has 14 residues. The CDR3 reads CASSLGGVNYEQYF. As DNA, the CDR3 is TGTGCCAGCAGCTTGGGGGGCGTTAACTACGAGCAGTACTTC.

The CDR3 DNA sequence: TGTGCCAGCAGCCCGTGGGGGACTAGCGACCCCCCGCTCTACAATGAGCAGTTCTTC. Amino acid sequence: CASSPWGTSDPPLYNEQFF. The rearrangement links TRBV11-2 to TRBJ2-1, with 10 bases matching TRBD2. From germline, CDR1 is SGHAT and CDR2 FQNNGV. J lost 3 bases, V lost 5 bases, and 16 bases had no gene match. The CDR3 runs 19 residues.

In its sample, this clone was seen once. This CDR3 reads CASSNRGEGYGYTF. CDR3 sequence (DNA): TGTGCCAGCAGTAACAGGGGGGAGGGCTATGGCTACACCTTC. The chain uses TRBV6-5 and TRBJ1-2, with 8 bases matching TRBD1. CDR1 and CDR2 from the germline V gene are MNHEY and SVGAGI. The junction had 6 bases not matched to a gene; V was cut back by 5 bases and J by 4 bases. CDR3 length equals 14 residues.

The V gene is TRBV7-9, the J gene TRBJ1-1; D unclear. Deletions cut 1 base from V and 1 base from J, with 13 bases between. CDR1 and CDR2 from the germline V gene are SEHNR and FQNEAQ (reference sequence). The CDR3 covers 16 residues. CDR3 bases: TGTGCCAGCAGCTTAGACCGATTAAGAGGGAACACTGAAGCTTTCTTT. This translates into CASSLDRLRGNTEAFF.

The chain links TRBV10-3 to TRBJ1-1; unclear D gene. The germline gives CDR1 ENHRY, CDR2 SYGVKD. V lost 4 bases and J 8 bases, leaving 14 bases between the germline ends. This CDR3 region has 13 residues. DNA for the CDR3: TGTGCCATCAGTGGACCCTCGAGGGCAGAAGCTTTCTTT. Its translation is CAISGPSRAEAFF.

J is TRBJ1-1 and V is TRBV9, with a tentative D call TRBD1 (6 bases). This CDR3 contains 15 residues. CDR1 is SGDLS and CDR2 is YYNGEE in the germline V gene. Trimming removed 2 bases at V and 1 base at J, with 12 bases between. The CDR3 region is CASSVTGLGNTEAFF. CDR3 bases: TGTGCCAGCAGCGTTACAGGGTTGGGGAACACTGAAGCTTTCTTT.

The rearrangement links TRBV2 to TRBJ1-2; 9 positions agree with TRBD1. This CDR3 has 14 residues. Trimming took 4 bases from V and 4 from J; bases not matched to a gene: 4. Germline loops: CDR1 SNHLY, CDR2 FYNNEI. The DNA of the CDR3 is TGTGCCAGCAGTGCGGGACAGGGTCTCTATGGCTACACCTTC. It specifies CASSAGQGLYGYTF.